This T cell receptor (beta chain) derives from a study of glioma-infiltrating T cells after dendritic cell vaccination. Time point noted: after dendritic cell vaccination, including at tumor progression/relapse. Amplification used 60 V beta primers and 13 J beta primers. Profiled with immunoSEQ multiplex PCR; TCRdb holds only in-frame clones, not every one. The sample consists of around 90,000 clones, 75% to 90% of them appearing once. This clone was counted a few times. The V end was cut by 3 bases, the J end by 2 bases, with 8 bases between. The CDR3 is 14 amino acids. CDR1 and CDR2 from the germline V gene are SGHRS and YFSETQ.

The specimen was blood, collected after dendritic cell vaccination. The genes are TRBV5-1 and TRBJ2-2, with D tentatively TRBD1 (6 bases). This receptor was taken from a human donor with glioblastoma. The CDR3 here is CASSSDRNTGELFF. Written as DNA, the CDR3 is TGCGCCAGCAGCTCGGACAGAAACACCGGGGAGCTGTTTTTT.